The clone carrying this T cell receptor beta chain was seen a few times. What it binds is unknown. This table comes from immunoSEQ multiplex PCR, and its TCRdb copy is limited to in-frame clones, with some not included. This table has 20,000 to 25,000 clones, around 77% appearing once. The record originates from a study of OX40 agonist ivuxolimab in advanced cancers. Broader study findings: Both blood CD4+ and CD8+ T cells showed clonal growth by week 6 at 0.1 to 3.0 mg/kg. In a subset of nonresponders, normalized T-cell clonal expansion was also low.

No patient had autoimmune disease or received systemic immunosuppression. The germline V gene has CDR1 SNHLY and CDR2 FYNNEI. V lost 6 bases and J 4 bases, leaving 19 bases between the germline ends. The CDR3 runs 15 residues. Sequences were derived from CD4+ or CD8+ T cells sorted from blood, sampled in a trial of the OX40 agonist ivuxolimab. The V gene is TRBV2, the J gene TRBJ2-7, with a possible D match to TRBD2 (6 bases). This clonotype was sampled from an adult with an advanced solid tumor such as melanoma, head and neck, liver or kidney cancer. CDR3 loop: CASSVSSSATYEQYF. Here the CDR3 DNA reads TGTGCCAGCAGCGTCAGTTCTAGCGCGACATACGAGCAGTACTTC. The entire variable domain, with the rest obtained from reference TRBV2 and TRBJ2-7, is as follows: EPEVTQTPSHQVTQMGQEVILRCVPISNHLYFYWYRQILGQKVEFLVSFYNNEISEKSEIFDDQFSVERPDGSNFTLKIRSTKLEDSAMYFCASSVSSSATYEQYFGPGTRLTVT.